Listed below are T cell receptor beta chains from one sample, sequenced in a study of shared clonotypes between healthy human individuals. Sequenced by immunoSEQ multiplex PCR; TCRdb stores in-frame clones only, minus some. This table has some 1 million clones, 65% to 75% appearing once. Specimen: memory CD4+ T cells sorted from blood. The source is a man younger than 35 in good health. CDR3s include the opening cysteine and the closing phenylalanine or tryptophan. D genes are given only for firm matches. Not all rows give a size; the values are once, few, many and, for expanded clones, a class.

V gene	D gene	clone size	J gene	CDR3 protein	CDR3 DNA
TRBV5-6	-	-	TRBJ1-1	CASSAGQIMNTEAFF	TGTGCCAGCAGCGCCGGACAGATCATGAACACTGAAGCTTTCTTT
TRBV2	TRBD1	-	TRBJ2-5	CASSGDRQRTQYF	TGTGCCAGCAGTGGGGACAGACAACGGACCCAGTACTTC
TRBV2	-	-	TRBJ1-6	CASRNGQNSPLHF	TGTGCCAGCAGAAACGGACAGAATTCACCCCTCCACTTT
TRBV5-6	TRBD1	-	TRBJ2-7	CASSRQGVYEQYF	TGTGCCAGCAGCCGACAGGGGGTCTACGAGCAGTACTTC
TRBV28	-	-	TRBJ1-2	CASSPSYFPGYTF	TGTGCCAGCAGTCCCTCCTACTTCCCTGGCTACACCTTC
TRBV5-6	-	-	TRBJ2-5	CASSQTSRETQYF	TGTGCCAGCAGCCAAACTAGCCGGGAGACCCAGTACTTC
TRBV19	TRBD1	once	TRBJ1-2	CASSTRQGAANYGYTF	TGTGCCAGTAGTACCAGACAGGGGGCCGCGAACTATGGCTACACCTTC
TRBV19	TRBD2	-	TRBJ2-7	CASRTLAGEAYEQYF	TGTGCCAGTAGGACTCTAGCGGGGGAAGCCTACGAGCAGTACTTC
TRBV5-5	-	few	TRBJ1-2	CASSSWQGSDGYTF	TGTGCCAGCAGCTCTTGGCAGGGGAGTGATGGCTACACCTTC
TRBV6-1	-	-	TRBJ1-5	CASSTGPDNQPQHF	TGTGCCAGCAGCACCGGACCTGACAATCAGCCCCAGCATTTT
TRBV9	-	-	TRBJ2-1	CASSVSMTSHEQFF	TGTGCCAGCAGCGTAAGCATGACTAGTCATGAGCAGTTCTTC
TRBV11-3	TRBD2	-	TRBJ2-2	CASSIGTSTGELFF	TGTGCCAGCAGCATCGGGACTAGCACCGGGGAGCTGTTTTTT
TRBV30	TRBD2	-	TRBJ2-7	CAWSSGGNYEQYF	TGTGCCTGGAGTAGCGGGGGAAACTACGAGCAGTACTTC
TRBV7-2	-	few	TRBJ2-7	CASSLRPAAREQYF	TGTGCCAGCAGCTTAAGGCCCGCGGCGCGCGAGCAGTACTTC
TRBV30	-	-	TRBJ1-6	CAWSLEEVLHF	TGTGCCTGGAGCTTAGAGGAAGTCCTCCACTTT
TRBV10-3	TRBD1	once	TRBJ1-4	CAISGTGVEKLFF	TGTGCCATCAGTGGGACAGGGGTGGAAAAACTGTTTTTT
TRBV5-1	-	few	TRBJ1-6	CASSPGADYNSPLHF	TGCGCCAGCAGCCCGGGGGCGGACTATAATTCACCCCTCCACTTT
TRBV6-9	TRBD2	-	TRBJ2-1	CASREPGVTSGMRVGQRNEQFF	TGTGCCAGCAGAGAACCGGGGGTGACTAGCGGGATGCGAGTAGGCCAGCGCAATGAGCAGTTCTTC
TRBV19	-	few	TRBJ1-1	CASSSWMGTEAFF	TGTGCCAGCTCCTCTTGGATGGGCACTGAAGCTTTCTTT
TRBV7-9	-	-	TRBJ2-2	CASSFRRGDTGELFF	TGTGCCAGCAGCTTTCGGCGAGGAGACACCGGGGAGCTGTTTTTT
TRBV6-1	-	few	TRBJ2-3	CASSEGIGGADTQYF	TGTGCCAGCAGTGAGGGGATAGGTGGAGCAGATACGCAGTATTTT
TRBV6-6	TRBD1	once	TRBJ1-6	CASSSPGQNSPLHF	TGTGCCAGCAGTTCTCCGGGACAGAATTCACCCCTCCACTTT
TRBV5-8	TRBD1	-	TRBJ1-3	CASSPTGGGGNTIYF	TGTGCCAGCAGCCCCACAGGGGGCGGCGGAAACACCATATATTTT
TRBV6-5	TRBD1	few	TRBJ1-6	CASSYFGQGGSPLHF	TGTGCCAGCAGTTATTTTGGACAGGGCGGTTCACCCCTCCACTTT
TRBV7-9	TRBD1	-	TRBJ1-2	CASSLDRDANYGYTF	TGTGCCAGCAGTTTAGACAGGGACGCGAACTATGGCTACACCTTC
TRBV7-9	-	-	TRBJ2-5	CASSLRLASQETQYF	TGTGCCAGCAGCTTACGGCTAGCGAGTCAAGAGACCCAGTACTTC
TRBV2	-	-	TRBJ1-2	CASSEDGFYGYTF	TGTGCCAGCAGTGAAGACGGATTTTATGGCTACACCTTC
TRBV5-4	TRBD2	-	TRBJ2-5	CASSLVRGGAPETQYF	TGTGCCAGCAGCTTGGTTCGCGGGGGGGCCCCAGAGACCCAGTACTTC
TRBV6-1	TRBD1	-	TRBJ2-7	CASSLQGGPLEQYF	TGTGCCAGCAGCTTACAGGGGGGACCTCTCGAGCAGTACTTC
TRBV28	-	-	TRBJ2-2	CASSLSPRLGTGELFF	TGTGCCAGCAGTTTATCCCCGCGGTTAGGGACCGGGGAGCTGTTTTTT
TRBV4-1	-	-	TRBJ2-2	CASSQDSLLQSTGELFF	TGCGCCAGCAGCCAAGATTCCCTCCTGCAATCCACCGGGGAGCTGTTTTTT
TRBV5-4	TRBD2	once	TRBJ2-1	CASSSSGSWGNEQFF	TGTGCCAGCAGCAGTAGCGGGAGCTGGGGCAATGAGCAGTTCTTC
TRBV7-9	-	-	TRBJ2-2	CASSLAGGLIRELFF	TGTGCCAGCAGCTTAGCGGGGGGGCTAATCCGGGAGCTGTTTTTT
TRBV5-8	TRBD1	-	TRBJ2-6	CASSWDRAGANVLTF	TGTGCCAGCAGCTGGGACAGGGCTGGGGCCAACGTCCTGACTTTC
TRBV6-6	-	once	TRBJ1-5	CASAESNQPQHF	TGTGCCAGCGCTGAAAGCAATCAGCCCCAGCATTTT
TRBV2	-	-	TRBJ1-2	CASSEDHGYTF	TGTGCCAGCAGTGAAGACCATGGCTACACCTTC
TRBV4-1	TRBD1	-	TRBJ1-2	CASSPAGAGGNYGYTF	TGCGCCAGCAGCCCAGCGGGGGCAGGGGGTAACTATGGCTACACCTTC
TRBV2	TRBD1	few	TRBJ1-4	CASVAAGTVNEKLFF	TGTGCCAGCGTAGCCGCCGGGACAGTAAATGAAAAACTGTTTTTT
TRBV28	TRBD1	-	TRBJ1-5	CASSLGQGSRSNQPQHF	TGTGCCAGCAGTCTTGGACAGGGGAGTCGGAGCAATCAGCCCCAGCATTTT
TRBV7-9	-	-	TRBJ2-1	CASSLVPGAPTFF	TGTGCCAGCAGCTTAGTTCCCGGTGCCCCTACTTTCTTC
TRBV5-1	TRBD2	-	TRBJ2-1	CASSLGLAFEQFF	TGCGCCAGCAGCTTGGGACTAGCGTTTGAGCAGTTCTTC
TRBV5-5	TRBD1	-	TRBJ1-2	CASSSGTVNYGYTF	TGTGCCAGCAGCTCCGGGACAGTAAACTATGGCTACACCTTC
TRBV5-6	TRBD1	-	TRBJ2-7	CASRLTGYEQYF	TGTGCCAGCAGGTTGACAGGGTACGAGCAGTACTTC
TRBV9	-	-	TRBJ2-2	CASSLQSANTGELFF	TGTGCCAGCAGTCTACAGAGCGCGAACACCGGGGAGCTGTTCTTT
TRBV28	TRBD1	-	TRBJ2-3	CASSTRQGPSYF	TGTGCCAGCAGCACCCGACAGGGGCCTTCCTATTTT
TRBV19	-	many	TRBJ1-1	CASSVQGNTEAFF	TGTGCCAGTAGTGTTCAGGGGAACACTGAAGCTTTCTTT
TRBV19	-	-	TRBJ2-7	CASSMVGTSYEQYF	TGTGCCAGTAGTATGGTCGGGACCTCCTACGAGCAGTACTTC
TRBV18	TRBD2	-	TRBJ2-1	CASSPPLADTTIEQFF	TGTGCCAGCTCACCACCGCTAGCGGACACTACAATAGAGCAGTTCTTC
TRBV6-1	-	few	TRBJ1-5	CASSAPTGFGSNQPQHF	TGTGCCAGCAGTGCCCCGACAGGATTTGGTAGCAATCAGCCCCAGCATTTT
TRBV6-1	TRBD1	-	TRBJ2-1	CASSGDRGWDNEQFF	TGTGCCAGCAGTGGGGACAGGGGTTGGGACAATGAGCAGTTCTTC
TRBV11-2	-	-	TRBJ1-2	CASSSGGGYGYTF	TGTGCCAGCAGCTCGGGTGGGGGTTATGGCTACACCTTC
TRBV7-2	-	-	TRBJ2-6	CASSLAATGANVLTF	TGTGCCAGCAGCTTAGCGGCTACTGGGGCCAACGTCCTGACTTTC
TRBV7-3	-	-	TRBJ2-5	CASSLTVNSETQYF	TGTGCCAGCAGCTTAACGGTCAATTCGGAGACCCAGTACTTC
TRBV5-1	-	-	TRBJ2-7	CASSLVFGNEQYF	TGCGCCAGCAGCTTGGTTTTTGGAAACGAGCAGTACTTC
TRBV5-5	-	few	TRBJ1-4	CASSTGPAEKLFF	TGTGCCAGCAGCACGGGCCCAGCCGAAAAACTGTTTTTT
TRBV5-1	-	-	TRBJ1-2	CASSQSDYGYTF	TGCGCCAGCAGCCAATCAGACTATGGCTACACCTTC
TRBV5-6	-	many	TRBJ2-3	CASSLISTDTQYF	TGTGCCAGCAGCTTGATAAGCACAGATACGCAGTATTTT